Listed below are T cell receptor beta chains from one sample, sequenced in a study of blood T cell repertoires in COVID-19. Assay: immunoSEQ multiplex PCR; the TCRdb copy retains only in-frame clones and omits some. The sample includes 35,000 to 50,000 clones, 80% to 90% seen only once; the top ten take approximately 15%. The sample comprised peripheral blood. The origin of the receptors is a man aged 60 to 75 with active COVID-19. Both conserved end residues are part of each CDR3. D genes are given only for firm matches. Clone sizes are given selectively: once, few, many, or a class where the clone is expanded.

.,.,TRBJ2-1,TRBV3-1/TRBV3-2,CASSQASAGYNEQFF,TGTGCCAGCAGCCAAGCTAGCGCGGGGTACAATGAGCAGTTCTTC
TRBD2,few,TRBJ2-2,TRBV5-1,CASSHGGSSGGPGTGELFF,TGCGCCAGCAGCCATGGAGGGTCTAGCGGGGGCCCGGGCACCGGGGAGCTGTTTTTT
TRBD1,few,TRBJ1-5,TRBV28,CASSSTGTGYQPQHF,TGTGCCAGCAGTTCAACCGGGACAGGTTATCAGCCCCAGCATTTT
.,.,TRBJ1-5,TRBV6-5,CASMEQSNQPQHF,TGTGCCAGCATGGAGCAGTCCAATCAGCCCCAGCATTTT
TRBD1,.,TRBJ1-1,TRBV7-9,CASSVGQETYEAFF,TGTGCCAGCAGCGTGGGACAGGAGACCTATGAAGCTTTCTTT
TRBD1,.,TRBJ2-4,TRBV12-3/TRBV12-4,CASSLDRVNIQYF,TGTGCCAGCAGTTTGGACAGGGTGAACATTCAGTACTTC
TRBD2,.,TRBJ2-7,TRBV28,CASRRGLAGVRNEQYF,TGTGCCAGCCGTCGTGGACTAGCGGGAGTTCGGAACGAGCAGTACTTC
TRBD1,.,TRBJ1-4,TRBV15,CATAGQGNNEKLFF,TGTGCCACCGCGGGACAGGGGAATAATGAAAAACTGTTTTTT
.,.,TRBJ1-1,TRBV10-3,CAISEQGPDTEAFF,TGTGCCATCAGTGAACAGGGCCCCGACACTGAAGCTTTCTTT
.,once,TRBJ1-5,TRBV5-6,CASSSQGTGQPQHF,TGTGCCAGCAGCTCCCAGGGTACGGGTCAGCCCCAGCATTTT
.,few,TRBJ1-2,TRBV12-3/TRBV12-4,CASRRQDYGYTF,TGTGCCAGCAGGAGACAGGATTATGGCTACACCTTC
.,.,TRBJ1-5,TRBV28,CASSLWGGRQPQHF,TGTGCCAGCAGTCTTTGGGGGGGAAGACAGCCCCAGCATTTT
TRBD2,.,TRBJ2-3,TRBV4-3,CASSQTTSGGSADTQYF,TGCGCCAGCAGCCAAACGACTAGCGGGGGTAGCGCAGATACGCAGTATTTT
TRBD1,.,TRBJ1-5,TRBV30,CAWSVPRTGEDQPQHF,TGTGCCTGGAGTGTACCCCGGACAGGGGAAGATCAGCCCCAGCATTTT
.,few,TRBJ2-1,TRBV7-3,CASSPQGGSSYNEQFF,TGTGCCAGCAGCCCTCAGGGGGGTAGCTCCTACAATGAGCAGTTCTTC
.,.,TRBJ1-5,TRBV7-2,CASSLGTGRRNQPQHF,TGTGCCAGCAGCTTAGGGACGGGGAGGAGAAATCAGCCCCAGCATTTT
TRBD2,.,TRBJ2-1,TRBV29-1,CSVESPRGTSGRLEQFF,TGCAGCGTTGAGAGTCCCAGGGGGACTAGCGGGAGGCTTGAGCAGTTCTTC
TRBD1,.,TRBJ1-1,TRBV13,CASSRSWDSFMNTEAFF,TGTGCCAGCAGTCGTTCGTGGGACAGCTTTATGAACACTGAAGCTTTCTTT
TRBD1,.,TRBJ1-1,TRBV28,CASSFRGTEAFF,TGTGCCAGCAGTTTCAGGGGGACTGAAGCTTTCTTT
TRBD2,.,TRBJ2-1,TRBV6-1,CASSDPRWGGTYNEQFF,TGTGCCAGCAGTGATCCCCGGTGGGGGGGGACCTACAATGAGCAGTTCTTC
TRBD1,.,TRBJ2-7,TRBV6-6,CASSYGLDRVYEQYF,TGTGCCAGCAGTTACGGGCTGGACAGGGTCTACGAGCAGTACTTC
TRBD1,.,TRBJ2-2,TRBV5-4,CASSFGQGDHGELFF,TGTGCCAGCAGCTTTGGACAGGGGGACCACGGGGAGCTGTTTTTT
.,.,TRBJ1-2,TRBV7-2,CASSSAGHYGYTF,TGTGCCAGCAGCTCCGCGGGGCACTATGGCTACACCTTC
.,.,TRBJ1-2,TRBV5-1,CASSLRQGGTGYTF,TGCGCCAGCAGCTTGAGGCAGGGAGGTACGGGCTACACCTTC
.,.,TRBJ2-7,TRBV7-3,CASIPRGSYEQYF,TGTGCCAGCATCCCCCGCGGTTCCTACGAGCAGTACTTC
TRBD1,.,TRBJ1-5,TRBV19,CASSGQHNQPQHF,TGTGCCAGTTCGGGACAGCACAATCAGCCCCAGCATTTT
TRBD1,.,TRBJ2-3,TRBV3-1/TRBV3-2,CASSGRQGWGTDTQYF,TGTGCCAGCAGCGGGCGACAGGGTTGGGGCACAGATACGCAGTATTTT
TRBD1,.,TRBJ2-3,TRBV24-1,CATSGGQGAADTQYF,TGTGCCACCAGTGGGGGACAGGGGGCGGCAGATACGCAGTATTTT
.,.,TRBJ2-7,TRBV25-1,CASSDQVPLGYEQYF,TGTGCCAGCAGTGATCAGGTCCCCCTGGGCTACGAGCAGTACTTC
.,.,TRBJ2-7,TRBV11-2,CASSSAYEQYF,TGTGCCAGCAGCTCAGCCTACGAGCAGTACTTC
TRBD2,.,TRBJ2-1,TRBV29-1,CSAGASGANEQFF,TGCAGCGCGGGGGCTAGCGGGGCCAATGAGCAGTTCTTC
TRBD1,once,TRBJ1-3,TRBV9,CASSVGTGGNSGNTIYF,TGTGCCAGCAGCGTAGGTACAGGGGGGAACTCTGGAAACACCATATATTTT
.,.,TRBJ2-5,TRBV6-2/TRBV6-3,CASSEQSETQYF,TGTGCCAGCAGTGAGCAATCAGAGACCCAGTACTTC
TRBD1,.,TRBJ1-6,TRBV4-3,CASSQDFQGDNSPLHF,TGCGCCAGCAGCCAAGATTTCCAGGGGGACAATTCACCCCTCCACTTT
TRBD1,.,TRBJ1-2,TRBV19,CASSLQGDYGYTF,TGTGCCAGTAGTCTCCAGGGGGACTATGGCTACACCTTC
.,.,TRBJ2-7,TRBV2,CASSPGQQYEQYF,TGTGCCAGCAGCCCCGGACAGCAGTACGAGCAGTACTTC
TRBD2,.,TRBJ2-1,TRBV28,CASSSITLAKNEQFF,TGTGCCAGCAGTTCCATTACACTAGCGAAGAATGAGCAGTTCTTC
TRBD1,.,TRBJ1-1,TRBV7-9,CASRRPRTGGTEAFF,TGTGCCAGCAGACGACCCAGGACAGGGGGGACTGAAGCTTTCTTT
.,.,TRBJ2-7,TRBV4-3,CASSQDRNGRDLTYEQYF,TGCGCCAGCAGCCAAGATAGGAATGGGCGGGACCTAACCTACGAGCAGTACTTC
.,once,TRBJ1-2,TRBV24-1,CATSDRAGQGYTF,TGTGCCACCAGTGATAGAGCAGGGCAGGGCTACACCTTC
TRBD1,.,TRBJ1-4,TRBV19,CASRRQGASNEKLFF,TGTGCCAGTCGCCGACAGGGCGCCTCTAATGAAAAACTGTTTTTT
.,.,TRBJ1-5,TRBV19,CASSIRQVNQPQHF,TGTGCCAGTAGTATAAGACAGGTAAATCAGCCCCAGCATTTT
.,.,TRBJ1-6,TRBV5-4,CASSLRGYNSPLHF,TGTGCCAGCAGCTTGCGGGGTTATAATTCACCCCTCCACTTT
TRBD1,.,TRBJ2-5,TRBV28,CASSNTGGGETQYF,TGTGCCAGCAGTAACACAGGGGGAGGTGAGACCCAGTACTTC
.,.,TRBJ1-6,TRBV28,CASSPQTAYNSPLHF,TGTGCCAGCAGTCCTCAGACAGCTTATAATTCACCCCTCCACTTT
.,few,TRBJ2-7,TRBV9,CASSVEGHQNYEQYF,TGTGCCAGCAGCGTAGAAGGACACCAAAACTACGAGCAGTACTTC
TRBD1,.,TRBJ1-1,TRBV30,CARQGPNTEAFF,TGTGCCCGACAGGGCCCGAACACTGAAGCTTTCTTT
.,.,TRBJ1-1,TRBV6-1,CASSEHDWVNTEAFF,TGTGCCAGCAGTGAGCATGACTGGGTGAACACTGAAGCTTTCTTT
TRBD1,.,TRBJ1-2,TRBV6-5,CASSLGTGGGGYTF,TGTGCCAGCAGTTTAGGGACAGGGGGCGGCGGCTACACCTTC